The subject of this entry is one T cell receptor (beta chain). The antigen is unknown. TCRdb's copy holds only in-frame clones and misses some; the assay was immunoSEQ multiplex PCR. In the table there are about 15,000 clones, over 60% of which are singletons. This sample is part of a study of neoadjuvant anti-PD-1 for oral cavity cancer. Study information: Patients without progression received a fourth nivolumab dose around day 43, then surgical resection on days 50-56.

Whole-study findings and limits: Pretreatment Treg/Th17 ratio correlated inversely with post-treatment tumor clonality.

With 2 bases removed from V and 1 base from J, the gap between germline ends came to 9 bases. Germline V gene lookup returns CDR1 SGDLS and CDR2 YYNGEE. The CDR3 runs 14 residues. This receptor was obtained from a person between 40 and 85 years old with oral cavity squamous cell carcinoma. The chain has TRBV9 and TRBJ1-1; unclear D gene. The sequencing used PBMCs, collected before nivolumab (anti-PD-1) treatment. The CDR3 nucleotides read TGTGCCAGCAGCGTGCGGGCCGGGAACACTGAAGCTTTCTTT. Amino acid sequence: CASSVRAGNTEAFF.